This TCR beta chain comes out of a study of beta chain features in type 1 diabetes. General study results and limits: Within each of all four CD4+ subsets, Type 1 diabetes patients had TCRB CDR3s that were moderately but significantly shorter.

As concerns this clone: Its antigen is not identified.

Expressed TCRB transcripts were sequenced because the entire RNA isolate underwent reverse transcription. The assay was immunoSEQ multiplex PCR, and TCRdb's table has in-frame clones only and misses some. Here the sample spans 52,000 or so clones, about 50% being singletons. The CDR3 runs to 16 residues. Germline V lookup: CDR1 SQVTM, CDR2 ANQGSEA. V lost 7 bases to trimming and J lost 10 bases, with 28 bases between them. Each donor gave one heparinised blood draw averaging roughly 100 mL. CD4+ naive, central memory, regulatory and stem cell-like memory cells were sorted via CD45RO/CCR7/CD25/CD127/CD95/CD27. Without exception, sorted populations had purity beyond 98%.

Sequencing was done on a sample of Tregs from blood. This receptor was obtained from a woman aged 35 to 49 with type 1 diabetes. This sequence joins TRBV29-1 and TRBJ1-4, with D perhaps matching TRBD1 (6 bases). The CDR3 protein is CSARIRDTWGEGKLFF. CDR3 sequence (DNA): TGCAGCGCCCGGATCCGGGACACCTGGGGAGAGGGAAAACTGTTTTTT. Drawing the rest from reference TRBV29-1 and TRBJ1-4, the complete variable domain is SAVISQKPSRDICQRGTSLTIQCQVDSQVTMMFWYRQQPGQSLTLIATANQGSEATYESGFVIDKFPISRPNLTFSTLTVSNMSPEDSSIYLCSARIRDTWGEGKLFFGSGTQLSVL.